Described below is a single T cell receptor (beta chain) sequence and its context. As yet, its antigen is unknown. The entry originates in a study of identifying expanded T cells in peripheral blood. No infections or other immune events were documented during collection. The CDR3 totals 13 residues. Germline CDR1 MNHNS, CDR2 SASEGT. V was shortened by 3 bases and J by 1 base, with 6 bases between the two germline ends. TCRdb's copy holds only in-frame clones and misses some; the assay was immunoSEQ multiplex PCR. The sample includes around 84,000 clones, 85% to 90% of them seen just once. Broader study findings: About 1.2 clones differed between technical replicates, versus around 15 and 19 over time. Across healthy donors, higher total template counts meant significantly greater roughly two-week count variance.

The chain is built from TRBV6-1 and TRBJ1-1; D unclear. The specimen was blood. This receptor was obtained from a person aged 18 to 70 in good health. CDR3: CASSDLQNTEAFF. In DNA, the CDR3 is TGTGCCAGCAGTGACCTACAGAACACTGAAGCTTTCTTT.